This T cell receptor beta chain is from a study of T-cell memory formation after mild COVID-19. Turning to the study itself: Among the donors, TCR clusters were largely specific to each donor.

From 5'RACE with constant-segment primers came TCR alpha and TCR beta cDNA libraries that carried sample barcodes and UMIs. TCRdb passed the 5' RACE reads through MiXCR, listing each CDR3 protein once. The sample consists of 110,000 or so distinct CDR3 sequences, approximately 22% of them appearing once. Details on this clonotype: Its antigen remains unknown.

V was clipped by 1 base and J by 7 bases, with 7 bases between them. The germline gives CDR1 SGHVS, CDR2 FQNEAQ. The CDR3 has 12 residues. Whole-study findings and limits: Specificity for SARS-CoV-2 was not confirmed among the second-wave clones peaking on day 37. Clones that shrank (day 15 to 85) were balanced CD4/CD8, whereas later expanders leaned CD4+.

This sequence was found in a man between 18 and 29 years old who had mild COVID-19 (a few samples of this study predate the infection). Cell type and time point are not known. The genes are TRBV7-8 and TRBJ1-1; D is undetermined. Sample: PBMCs or a T cell subset sorted from them (not recorded which). CDR3 DNA: TGTGCCAGCAGCTTAGTAGTGAATGAAGCTTTCTTT. Residues: CASSLVVNEAFF. Looking up the rest from reference TRBV7-8 and TRBJ1-1 gives the full variable domain: GAGVSQSPRYKVAKRGQDVALRCDPISGHVSLFWYQQALGQGPEFLTYFQNEAQLDKSGLPSDRFFAERPEGSVSTLKIQRTQQEDSAVYLCASSLVVNEAFFGQGTRLTVV.